The following is a T cell receptor beta chain sequence with its context. This entry comes from a study of blood T cell repertoires in COVID-19. At the level of the study: Whether acute or convalescent, the COVID-19 samples came from the United States, Italy and Spain. T cells, B-cell-depleted T cells, or PBMCs supplied cDNA or gDNA.

As handled by the study authors: Reference gene primer amplification gave nucleated cell count estimates. Produced via immunoSEQ multiplex PCR; TCRdb's table is partial and in-frame only. The V and J calls and clone size come from that table; D and trimming were worked out from the DNA. The sample lists around 140,000 clones; roughly 90% were seen once. The source is a man aged 65 to 79 with active COVID-19. Sequences were obtained from peripheral blood.

The CDR3, as DNA: TGTGCCACCAGTGATCCCGAGGACTTGCTGGGTCTGGCCGGGGAGCTGTTTTTT. Protein product: CATSDPEDLLGLAGELFF. V usage is TRBV24-1 and J usage is TRBJ2-2, with a possible D match to TRBD2 (5 bases). CDR1 is KGHDR, CDR2 SFDVKD, per germline. The V end was cut by 3 bases, the J end by 6 bases, with 22 bases between. The length of the CDR3 is 18 residues.